A single T cell receptor (beta chain) is shown here with its context. Its matching antigen is unknown. This entry belongs to a study of PD-1 blockade in classical Hodgkin lymphoma. The study, taken as a whole, reports: Reported baseline diversity: healthy donors highest, relapsed/refractory patients lowest. A significant rise in TCR diversity was seen by C4D1 for CD4+ cells but not for CD8+ cells.

The CDR3 runs 15 residues. Trimming pared 0 bases from V and 5 bases from J, leaving 14 bases between. Germline V gives CDR1 SGHAT, CDR2 FQNNGV. TCRdb's table, derived via immunoSEQ multiplex PCR, lists solely in-frame clones and lacks some. This sample has about 62,000 clones, with 88% found just once. Brentuximab vedotin exposure varied among the patients, all of whom had relapsed after autologous stem cell transplantation. The sequence came from a human donor with classical Hodgkin lymphoma. This material consisted of peripheral blood mononuclear cells (PBMCs), taken at baseline. The genes are TRBV11-2 and TRBJ2-7; tentative D call: TRBD1 (5 bases). The DNA of the CDR3 is TGTGCCAGCAGCTTAGACCCATCGACAGTTAACGAGCAGTACTTC. Protein product: CASSLDPSTVNEQYF.